The clone carrying this T cell receptor (beta chain) occurred many times. As yet, its antigen is unknown. Per the germline V gene, CDR1 is LNHDA and CDR2 is SQIVND (reference sequence). The V gene lost 5 bases and the J gene lost 0 bases, with 11 bases spanning the gap. The CDR3 consists of 15 residues. Assembly of TCR beta libraries relied on iRepertoire HTBI primers together with Arm-PCR of CDR3 regions. From the multiplex PCR reads, TCRdb called clonotypes with MiXCR, one entry per CDR3 protein. The table shows roughly 560,000 distinct CDR3 sequences, with around 12% occurring only once. The data stem from a study of regulatory T cells in long-lasting Graves disease. Points from the study as a whole: In persistent patients, shared public clonotypes (under 3,000) outnumbered those in new patients (around 1,000).

Time point given: newly diagnosed GD, antithyroid drugs for less than 3 months. The authors made the TCR library using RNA they extracted from PBMCs. A further study also used this sample, focusing on T cells in Graves' hyperthyroidism and ophthalmopathy. According to that study: Blood held most thyroid clonotypes expanded above 0.001 frequency.

The sequence derives from a woman in her 30s with Graves disease. The chain recombines TRBV19 with TRBJ2-1; no definite D call. The input for sequencing was peripheral blood mononuclear cells (PBMCs), taken at new diagnosis, from a patient treated with antithyroid drugs. CDR3 in amino acids: CASSLLESSYNEQFF. The CDR3 region has the DNA TGTGCCAGTAGTCTCCTAGAGAGCTCCTACAATGAGCAGTTCTTC.